These 17 T cell receptor beta chains came from one sample sequenced in a study of cytomegalovirus exposure and HLA in healthy donors. The study ran its PCR with 60 Vbeta and 13 Jbeta primers. Sequenced by immunoSEQ multiplex PCR; TCRdb stores in-frame clones only, minus some. This sample has around 180,000 clones; around 80% occur once, and the top ten carry more than 1.5%. The material sequenced was PBMCs. These receptors originate from a man aged 18 to 30 in good health and CMV-seronegative.

This clone was counted a few times. The chain uses TRBV19 and TRBJ1-1, with 8 bases aligning to TRBD1. The CDR3 is made up of 14 amino acids. After removal of 5 bases from V and 4 bases from J, the junction contained 6 bases not matched to a gene. Per germline, CDR1 LNHDA and CDR2 SQIVND (reference sequence). The CDR3 protein is CASSPRTGSTEAFF. The CDR3 DNA sequence: TGTGCCAGTAGTCCGCGGACAGGGTCCACTGAAGCTTTCTTT.

The chain employs TRBV9 and TRBJ1-4; 8 nucleotides match TRBD1. J lost 7 bases, V lost 2 bases, and 7 bases had no gene match. The CDR3 totals 15 residues. Germline CDR1 is SGDLS and CDR2 is YYNGEE. The CDR3: CASSVGAGGGEKLFF. CDR3 nucleotide sequence: TGTGCCAGCAGCGTGGGGGCAGGGGGCGGTGAAAAACTGTTTTTT. The variable domain in full, with the rest retrieved from reference TRBV9 and TRBJ1-4, is DSGVTQTPKHLITATGQRVTLRCSPRSGDLSVYWYQQSLDQGLQFLIQYYNGEERAKGNILERFSAQQFPDLHSELNLSSLELGDSALYFCASSVGAGGGEKLFFGSGTQLSVL.

The chain recombines TRBV7-8 with TRBJ1-5; TRBD1 agrees at 7 bases. The CDR3 consists of 15 residues. Germline V CDR1 and CDR2: SGHVS, FQNEAQ. Trimming took 3 bases from V and 3 from J; bases not matched to a gene: 5. The CDR3 DNA sequence: TGTGCCAGCAGCTTTAGGACAGGCTACAATCAGCCCCAGCATTTT. Translating it yields CASSFRTGYNQPQHF.

This chain joins TRBV10-1 and TRBJ1-4, with 7 bases matching TRBD1. V shed 3 bases, J shed 3 bases, and the junction held 1 base outside the gene matches. Germline V lookup: CDR1 WNHNN, CDR2 SYGVQD (reference sequence). The CDR3 loop spans 14 amino acids. CDR3 DNA: TGCGCCAGCAGTGAAGGGACAGCTAATGAAAAACTGTTTTTT. Its translation is CASSEGTANEKLFF.

The chain employs TRBV9 and TRBJ1-2; tentative D call: TRBD1 (6 bases). CDR1 and CDR2 (germline): SGDLS, YYNGEE. The CDR3 loop spans 13 amino acids. The V end was cut by 2 bases, the J end by 2 bases, with 7 bases between. The CDR3 DNA reads as TGTGCCAGCAGCGTGCAGGGGAACTATGGCTACACCTTC. The encoded protein is CASSVQGNYGYTF.

The V gene is TRBV2, the J gene TRBJ1-4, with a weak D call TRBD1 (6 bases). Per germline, CDR1 SNHLY and CDR2 FYNNEI. The CDR3 is 12 amino acids. Trimming removed 6 bases from V and 7 bases from J, with 9 bases in between. CDR3 nucleotides: TGTGCCAGCAGCAGCAGGGGTGAAAAACTGTTTTTT. Translated, it gives CASSSRGEKLFF.

The chain uses TRBV5-8 and TRBJ1-2; a weak D match, TRBD1 (5 bases). With 0 bases removed from V and 8 bases from J, the gap between germline ends came to 20 bases. There are 16 residues in the CDR3. Germline V gene data show CDR1 as SGHTS and CDR2 as YDEGEE. This CDR3 reads CASSLGRKTAVWGYTF. CDR3 DNA: TGTGCCAGCAGCTTGGGACGAAAGACAGCAGTCTGGGGCTACACCTTC.

This clone has only a few counts. In DNA, the CDR3 is TGTGCCATCAGTGACCAGGGTGATCAGCCCCAGCATTTT. As protein: CAISDQGDQPQHF. The rearrangement uses TRBV10-3 and TRBJ1-5; D perhaps matches TRBD1 (5 bases). Germline V gene sequence: CDR1 ENHRY, CDR2 SYGVKD. The V gene lost 3 bases and the J gene lost 5 bases, with 8 bases spanning the gap. The CDR3 has 13 residues.

This rearrangement joins TRBV5-1 to TRBJ1-4; 8 bases align to TRBD1. The V gene end was trimmed by 5 bases and the J gene end by 7 bases; junction bases not matched to a gene: 4. The length of the CDR3 is 13 residues. The germline CDR1 and CDR2 sequences are SGHRS and YFSETQ. The CDR3 is CASRQGEGEKLFF. DNA for the CDR3: TGCGCCAGCAGACAGGGGGAGGGTGAAAAACTGTTTTTT.

The chain employs TRBV11-2 and TRBJ2-7, with 8 bases matching TRBD2. Trimming at V came to 5 bases and at J to 0 bases, leaving 18 bases not matched to a gene. This CDR3 has 19 amino acids. Germline CDR1 is SGHAT and CDR2 is FQNNGV. CDR3 nucleotides: TGTGCCAGCAGCGAACGGGAGGGGCCAGGGCGGACCTACTCCTACGAGCAGTACTTC. Translation: CASSEREGPGRTYSYEQYF.

The rearrangement uses TRBV28 and TRBJ1-2; D unclear. CDR1 is MDHEN and CDR2 is SYDVKM in the germline V gene. The CDR3 is 20 amino acids. V lost 4 bases, J lost 2 bases, and 29 bases lay in between. In DNA, the CDR3 is TGTGCCAGCAGTTGGGTGAGGTCTCGGGAGCAGCGCAGTCTCAACTATGGCTACACCTTC. This translates into CASSWVRSREQRSLNYGYTF.

Here the CDR3 reads CASSPGRGSGANVLTF. CDR3 nucleotide sequence: TGCGCCAGCAGCCCGGGGCGGGGCTCTGGGGCCAACGTCCTGACTTTC. V and J are TRBV5-1 and TRBJ2-6; possibly TRBD2 for D (6 bases). This CDR3 is 16 amino acids long. V was clipped by 4 bases and J by 0 bases, with 11 bases between them. CDR1 is SGHRS and CDR2 is YFSETQ in the germline V gene.

The chain carries TRBV7-8 and TRBJ2-2; tentative D call: TRBD2 (5 bases). The germline V gene has CDR1 SGHVS and CDR2 FQNEAQ. The CDR3 loop spans 15 amino acids. V lost 1 base, J lost 6 bases, and 12 bases lay in between. The CDR3, as DNA: TGTGCCAGCAGCTTAGTTCGAGCGGCGTCCGGGGAGCTGTTTTTT. Translating it yields CASSLVRAASGELFF.

This clone was detected only once. The chain couples TRBV2 to TRBJ2-6; tentatively, D is TRBD1 (5 bases). From germline, CDR1 is SNHLY and CDR2 FYNNEI. V lost 5 bases and J lost 0, with 20 bases in between. The CDR3 covers 19 residues. The CDR3 loop reads CASSTAWGPPSSGANVLTF. The DNA of the CDR3 is TGTGCCAGCAGTACCGCCTGGGGCCCTCCTAGCTCTGGGGCCAACGTCCTGACTTTC.

The chain is built from TRBV7-2 and TRBJ2-1; 8 bases map to TRBD2. V lost 1 base and J lost 9; bases outside the gene matches: 5. The CDR3 runs 14 residues. Germline-derived CDR1 and CDR2 are SGHTA and FQGNSA. The CDR3 nucleotides are TGTGCCAGCAGCTTAGTGGCGGGAGGACCTGAGCAGTTCTTC. Amino acids: CASSLVAGGPEQFF.

V usage is TRBV18 and J usage is TRBJ2-7; TRBD2 matches at 10 bases. CDR3 length equals 17 residues. The germline gives CDR1 KGHSH, CDR2 LQKENI. J gave up 2 bases and V 1 base, and 8 bases lay outside the gene matches. CDR3 sequence: CASSPRQLAGLTYEQYF. CDR3 DNA sequence: TGTGCCAGCTCACCACGTCAACTAGCGGGACTCACCTACGAGCAGTACTTC.

The chain uses TRBV6-1 and TRBJ2-1, with 11 bases aligning to TRBD2. This CDR3 contains 15 residues. From germline, CDR1 is MNHNS and CDR2 SASEGT. V gave up 2 bases and J gave up 8 bases; unmatched junction bases: 5. The chain's CDR3 is CASSELAGGQDEQFF. The CDR3 DNA reads TGTGCCAGCAGTGAACTAGCGGGAGGCCAGGATGAGCAGTTCTTC.